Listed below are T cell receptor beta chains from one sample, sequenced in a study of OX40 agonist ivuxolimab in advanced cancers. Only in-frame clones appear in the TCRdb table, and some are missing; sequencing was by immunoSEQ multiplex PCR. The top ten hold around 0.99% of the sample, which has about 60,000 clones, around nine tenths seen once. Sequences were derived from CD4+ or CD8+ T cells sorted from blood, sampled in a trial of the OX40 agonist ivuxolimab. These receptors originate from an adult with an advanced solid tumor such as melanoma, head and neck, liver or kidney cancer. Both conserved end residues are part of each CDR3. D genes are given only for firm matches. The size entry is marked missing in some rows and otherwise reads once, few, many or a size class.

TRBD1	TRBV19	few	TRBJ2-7	TGTGCCAGTAGTACGACAGGGGACTTTTCCTACGAGCAGTACTTC	CASSTTGDFSYEQYF
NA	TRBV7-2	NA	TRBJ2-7	TGTGCCAGCAGCCTGGGACACACCTACGAGCAGTACTTC	CASSLGHTYEQYF
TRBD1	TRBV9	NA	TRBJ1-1	TGTGCCAGCAGCGTAGAGGCAGGGGGGCACACTGAAGCTTTCTTT	CASSVEAGGHTEAFF
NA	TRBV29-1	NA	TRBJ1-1	TGCAGCGGAGCCCATACTGAAGCTTTCTTT	CSGAHTEAFF
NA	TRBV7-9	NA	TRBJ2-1	TGTGCCAGCAGCTTAGGACAGGATTTAACCTACTTGGGGGACAATGAGCAGTTCTTC	CASSLGQDLTYLGDNEQFF
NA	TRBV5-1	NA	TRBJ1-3	TGCGCCAGCAGTCCAACCAGGGCTGGAAACACCATATATTTT	CASSPTRAGNTIYF
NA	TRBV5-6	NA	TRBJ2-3	TGTGCCAGCAGCTTGGGGGCCCGGATTCTGACGGATACGCAGTATTTT	CASSLGARILTDTQYF
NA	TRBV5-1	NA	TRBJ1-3	TGCGCCAGCAGCTTGGGGCCCCATGTAGGAAACACCATATATTTT	CASSLGPHVGNTIYF
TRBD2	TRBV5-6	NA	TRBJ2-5	TGTGCCAGCAGCGGGCGGACTAGCGGGATGGGGGAGACCCAGTACTTC	CASSGRTSGMGETQYF
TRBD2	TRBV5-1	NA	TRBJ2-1	TGCGCCAGCAGCTCGAGCGGGAGGAGGTCCTACAATGAGCAGTTCTTC	CASSSSGRRSYNEQFF
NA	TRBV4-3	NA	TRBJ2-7	TGCGCCAGCAGCCATGGGAACAAGGAGGGGAACGAGCAGTACTTC	CASSHGNKEGNEQYF
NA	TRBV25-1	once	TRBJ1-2	TGTGCCAGCAGTATCCCGGGGACTTCCTACTATGGCTACACCTTC	CASSIPGTSYYGYTF
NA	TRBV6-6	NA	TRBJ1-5	TGTGCCAGCAGTTACGGCGGGGAGCCCCAGCATTTT	CASSYGGEPQHF
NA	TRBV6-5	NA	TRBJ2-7	TGTGCCAGCAGCTACCAACGGGCCGGCCAGCAGTACTTC	CASSYQRAGQQYF
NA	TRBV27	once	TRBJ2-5	TGTGCCAGCAGTTCCCCCACTAGCAAAGAGACCCAGTACTTC	CASSSPTSKETQYF
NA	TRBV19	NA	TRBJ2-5	TGTGCCAGTAGTGCCGTGGGGGGGCAAGGGACCCAGTACTTC	CASSAVGGQGTQYF
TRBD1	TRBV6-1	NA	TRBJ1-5	TGTGCCAGCAGTGAGAGAGGACAGGGGGCCACTGGGCCCCAGCATTTT	CASSERGQGATGPQHF
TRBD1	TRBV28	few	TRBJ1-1	TGTGCCAGCAGTTTATTGGACAGGGGGCAGGGCACTGAAGCTTTCTTT	CASSLLDRGQGTEAFF
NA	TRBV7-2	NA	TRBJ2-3	TGTGCCAGCAGCTTATACACAGATACGCAGTATTTT	CASSLYTDTQYF
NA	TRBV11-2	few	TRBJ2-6	TGTGCCAGCAGCTTTTCTATCCCGGGGGCCTCTGGGGCCAACGTCCTGACTTTC	CASSFSIPGASGANVLTF
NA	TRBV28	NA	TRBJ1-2	TGTGCCAGCAGTGGGGACCCTACCTATGGCTACACCTTC	CASSGDPTYGYTF
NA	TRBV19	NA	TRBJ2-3	TGTGCCAGTAGGGGGGACTCCACAGATACGCAGTATTTT	CASRGDSTDTQYF
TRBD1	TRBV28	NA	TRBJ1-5	TGTGCCAGCAGTTTCAAGGGACAGGGGGGAAGATTGCGCAATCAGCCCCAGCATTTT	CASSFKGQGGRLRNQPQHF
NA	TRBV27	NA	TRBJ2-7	TGTGCCAGCAGTGGTGGGACAGCGGGCTCCGAGCAGTACTTC	CASSGGTAGSEQYF
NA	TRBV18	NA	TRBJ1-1	TGTGCCAGCTCAAGGACACTGAACACTGAAGCTTTCTTT	CASSRTLNTEAFF
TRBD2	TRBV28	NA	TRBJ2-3	TGTGCCACCAAACCTCTGGCTAGCGGGAGCACAGATACGCAGTATTTT	CATKPLASGSTDTQYF
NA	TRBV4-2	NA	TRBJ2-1	TGTGCCAGCAGCCCTAGCGCGGGAACCTTGGGAAATGAGCAGTTCTTC	CASSPSAGTLGNEQFF
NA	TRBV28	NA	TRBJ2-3	TGTGCCAGCATCTCGGAATTTTCAGATACGCAGTATTTT	CASISEFSDTQYF
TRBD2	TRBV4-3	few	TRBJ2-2	TGCGCCAGCAGCCAGGAGGGACTAGCGGGAGGTCTCGGGGAGCTGTTTTTT	CASSQEGLAGGLGELFF
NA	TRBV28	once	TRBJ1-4	TGTGCCAGCATCGGGGGCGGGTGGGAAAAACTGTTTTTT	CASIGGGWEKLFF
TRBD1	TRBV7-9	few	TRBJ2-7	TGTGCCAGCAGCCTCACAGGGGGCTCCTACGAGCAGTACTTC	CASSLTGGSYEQYF
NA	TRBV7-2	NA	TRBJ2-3	TGTGCCAGCAGCTTAGAAGCCCTAGCGTCCACAGATACGCAGTATTTT	CASSLEALASTDTQYF
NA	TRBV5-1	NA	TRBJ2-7	TGCGCCAGCAGCTTGCTGGACCCTAACGAGCAGTACTTC	CASSLLDPNEQYF
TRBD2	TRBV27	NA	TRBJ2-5	TGTGCCAGCAGTTCCACTAGCGGGAGGGCCTGGGAGACCCAGTACTTC	CASSSTSGRAWETQYF
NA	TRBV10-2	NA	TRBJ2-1	TGCGCCAGCAGTGTGAGGGGCAATGAGCAGTTCTTC	CASSVRGNEQFF
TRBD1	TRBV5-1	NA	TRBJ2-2	TGCGCCAGCAGCCACAAGGGACAGGGGGTTGCCGGGGAGCTGTTTTTT	CASSHKGQGVAGELFF
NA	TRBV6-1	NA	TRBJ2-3	TGTGCCAGCACCCCGTCGAGTGGGGCAGATACGCAGTATTTT	CASTPSSGADTQYF
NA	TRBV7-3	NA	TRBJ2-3	TGTGCCAGCAGCCAACTCGGGAGCTACACAGATACGCAGTATTTT	CASSQLGSYTDTQYF
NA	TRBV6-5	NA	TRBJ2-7	TGTGCCAGCAGCCGGACAGATCGCGAGCAGTACTTC	CASSRTDREQYF
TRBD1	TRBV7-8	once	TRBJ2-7	TGTGCCAGCAGCTTTGAACAGGGGCCGCAGTACTTC	CASSFEQGPQYF
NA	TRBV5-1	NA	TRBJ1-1	TGCGCCAGCAGCCTACGCGGGGAGGCTGAAGCTTTCTTT	CASSLRGEAEAFF
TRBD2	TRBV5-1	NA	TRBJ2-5	TGCGCCAGCAGACCGAATCCAGCGGGAACAGAGACCCAGTACTTC	CASRPNPAGTETQYF
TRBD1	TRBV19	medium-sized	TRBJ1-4	TGTGCCAGTAGTATCGGGGACAGCTCGGAGAAACTGTTTTTT	CASSIGDSSEKLFF
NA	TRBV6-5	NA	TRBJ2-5	TGTGCCAGCAGTCCCGTGGGGGTCGAAGAGACCCAGTACTTC	CASSPVGVEETQYF
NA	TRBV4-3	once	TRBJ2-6	TGCGCCAGCAACCAAGAAAAGGCCTCTGGGGCCAACGTCCTGACTTTC	CASNQEKASGANVLTF
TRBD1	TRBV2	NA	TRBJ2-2	TGTGCCAGCAGACTGGACAGGTTTGACACCGGGGAGCTGTTTTTT	CASRLDRFDTGELFF
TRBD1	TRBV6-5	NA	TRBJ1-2	TGTGCCAGCAGTTCCTTCAAAGGGGGCTACTATGGCTACACCTTC	CASSSFKGGYYGYTF